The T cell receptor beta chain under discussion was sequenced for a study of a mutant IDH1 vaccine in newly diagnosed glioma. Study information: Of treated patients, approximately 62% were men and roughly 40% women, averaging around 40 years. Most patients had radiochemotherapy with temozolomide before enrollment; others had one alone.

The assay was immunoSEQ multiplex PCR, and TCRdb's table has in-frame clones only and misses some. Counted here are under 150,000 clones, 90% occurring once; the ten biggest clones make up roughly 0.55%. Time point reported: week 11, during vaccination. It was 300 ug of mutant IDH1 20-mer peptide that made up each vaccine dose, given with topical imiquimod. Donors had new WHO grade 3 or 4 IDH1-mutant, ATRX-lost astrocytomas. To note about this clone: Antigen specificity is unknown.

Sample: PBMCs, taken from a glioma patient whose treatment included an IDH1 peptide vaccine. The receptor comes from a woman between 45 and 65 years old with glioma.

CDR3 protein: CAWSLKGGNQPQHF. CDR3 coding DNA: TGTGCCTGGAGTCTAAAGGGGGGCAATCAGCCCCAGCATTTT. The chain is built from TRBV30 and TRBJ1-5, with a possible D match to TRBD1 (6 bases). Germline CDR1 is GTSNPN and CDR2 is SVGIG (reference sequence). This CDR3 is 14 amino acids long. Trimming removed 2 bases from V and 2 bases from J, with 10 bases in between.